The rows below give T cell receptor beta chains drawn from one sample of a study of T cells after yellow fever vaccination. TCRdb re-called the 5' RACE reads through MiXCR, storing one row per CDR3 protein. The table includes 510,000 or so distinct CDR3 sequences, about 19% detected once. The sequences come from PBMCs, collected 15 days after the yellow fever booster vaccination. The receptors derive from a man aged 30 to 45 who received the YFV17D yellow fever vaccine. Both conserved end residues are part of each CDR3. Fields, in order: CDR3 protein, CDR3 DNA, D gene, CDR3 length, V gene, J gene, clone size. D genes are given only for firm matches. Not all rows give a size; the values are once, few, many and, for expanded clones, a class.

CDR3 protein: CASSYQGRSEQYF; CDR3 DNA: TGTGCCAGCAGTTACCAGGGGCGTAGTGAGCAGTACTTC; D gene: NA; CDR3 length: 13; V gene: TRBV6-5; J gene: TRBJ2-7; clone size: few
CDR3 protein: CASSLEDPFYEQYF; CDR3 DNA: TGTGCCAGCAGCTTAGAGGATCCCTTCTACGAGCAGTACTTC; D gene: NA; CDR3 length: 14; V gene: TRBV7-9; J gene: TRBJ2-7; clone size: NA
CDR3 protein: CASSDPGHANTGELFF; CDR3 DNA: TGCGCCAGCAGTGACCCGGGACATGCGAACACCGGGGAGCTGTTTTTT; D gene: NA; CDR3 length: 16; V gene: TRBV10-1; J gene: TRBJ2-2; clone size: NA
CDR3 protein: CAIRTANSYEQYF; CDR3 DNA: TGTGCCATCAGGACAGCCAATTCCTACGAGCAGTACTTC; D gene: NA; CDR3 length: 13; V gene: TRBV10-3; J gene: TRBJ2-7; clone size: NA
CDR3 protein: CASSAGTSGSSYNEQFF; CDR3 DNA: TGTGCCAGCAGCGCCGGGACTAGCGGGAGCTCCTACAATGAGCAGTTCTTC; D gene: TRBD2; CDR3 length: 17; V gene: TRBV9; J gene: TRBJ2-1; clone size: NA
CDR3 protein: CSASPPGLAYNEQFF; CDR3 DNA: TGCAGTGCTAGCCCACCGGGACTAGCCTACAATGAGCAGTTCTTC; D gene: TRBD2; CDR3 length: 15; V gene: TRBV20-1; J gene: TRBJ2-1; clone size: few
CDR3 protein: CASSLRLLTSGELFF; CDR3 DNA: TGTGCCAGCAGTTTACGACTTCTCACATCCGGGGAGCTGTTTTTT; D gene: NA; CDR3 length: 15; V gene: TRBV12-3/TRBV12-4; J gene: TRBJ2-2; clone size: few
CDR3 protein: CSVVWADSSTDTQYF; CDR3 DNA: TGCAGCGTTGTCTGGGCGGATTCCAGCACAGATACGCAGTATTTT; D gene: NA; CDR3 length: 15; V gene: TRBV29-1; J gene: TRBJ2-3; clone size: NA
CDR3 protein: CAISPDGQETQYF; CDR3 DNA: TGTGCCATCAGTCCGGACGGCCAAGAGACCCAGTACTTC; D gene: NA; CDR3 length: 13; V gene: TRBV10-3; J gene: TRBJ2-5; clone size: NA
CDR3 protein: CASSRGLAGGSGNNEQFF; CDR3 DNA: TGCGCCAGCAGCAGGGGACTAGCGGGAGGCTCTGGCAACAATGAGCAGTTCTTC; D gene: TRBD2; CDR3 length: 18; V gene: TRBV5-1; J gene: TRBJ2-1; clone size: NA
CDR3 protein: CASSSDPRMDTQYF; CDR3 DNA: TGTGCCAGCAGCTCAGACCCAAGGATGGATACGCAGTATTTT; D gene: NA; CDR3 length: 14; V gene: TRBV7-2; J gene: TRBJ2-3; clone size: NA
CDR3 protein: CASSQGYGTGGVEQYF; CDR3 DNA: TGCGCCAGCAGCCAAGGGTACGGGACAGGGGGAGTGGAGCAGTACTTC; D gene: TRBD1; CDR3 length: 16; V gene: TRBV4-1; J gene: TRBJ2-7; clone size: few
CDR3 protein: CAISESVGRVAGADTQYF; CDR3 DNA: TGTGCCATCAGTGAGTCGGTTGGGCGGGTAGCGGGTGCGGATACGCAGTATTTT; D gene: TRBD2; CDR3 length: 18; V gene: TRBV10-3; J gene: TRBJ2-3; clone size: NA
CDR3 protein: CASSANTEAFF; CDR3 DNA: TGTGCCAGCAGCGCCAACACTGAAGCTTTCTTT; D gene: NA; CDR3 length: 11; V gene: TRBV3-1; J gene: TRBJ1-1; clone size: many
CDR3 protein: CASTLSGNQPQHF; CDR3 DNA: TGTGCCAGCACCCTGAGTGGCAATCAGCCCCAGCATTTT; D gene: NA; CDR3 length: 13; V gene: TRBV28; J gene: TRBJ1-5; clone size: NA
CDR3 protein: CASSPTPSKPWETQYF; CDR3 DNA: TGCGCCAGCAGCCCTACTCCCTCAAAACCTTGGGAGACCCAGTACTTC; D gene: NA; CDR3 length: 16; V gene: TRBV5-1; J gene: TRBJ2-5; clone size: few
CDR3 protein: CASSSLFNEQFF; CDR3 DNA: TGTGCCAGCAGTAGCCTATTCAATGAGCAGTTCTTC; D gene: NA; CDR3 length: 12; V gene: TRBV6-2/TRBV6-3; J gene: TRBJ2-1; clone size: NA
CDR3 protein: CSARPHDRGGTEAFF; CDR3 DNA: TGCAGTGCTAGACCACATGACAGGGGGGGCACTGAAGCTTTCTTT; D gene: TRBD1; CDR3 length: 15; V gene: TRBV20-1; J gene: TRBJ1-1; clone size: NA
CDR3 protein: CASVRVLGGYTF; CDR3 DNA: TGTGCCAGCGTCAGAGTCCTCGGTGGCTACACCTTC; D gene: NA; CDR3 length: 12; V gene: TRBV2; J gene: TRBJ1-2; clone size: few
CDR3 protein: CASSLFPGGEFF; CDR3 DNA: TGTGCCAGCAGTTTATTTCCCGGCGGAGAGTTCTTC; D gene: NA; CDR3 length: 12; V gene: TRBV27; J gene: TRBJ2-1; clone size: NA
CDR3 protein: CASRLQGSEQYF; CDR3 DNA: TGTGCCAGCAGACTACAGGGCTCCGAGCAGTACTTC; D gene: NA; CDR3 length: 12; V gene: TRBV28; J gene: TRBJ2-7; clone size: NA
CDR3 protein: CASSLTSGNNEQFF; CDR3 DNA: TGTGCCAGCAGCTTGACTAGCGGGAACAATGAGCAGTTCTTC; D gene: TRBD2; CDR3 length: 14; V gene: TRBV7-2; J gene: TRBJ2-1; clone size: many
CDR3 protein: CASSLGWASYNEQFF; CDR3 DNA: TGTGCTAGCAGCTTGGGCTGGGCCTCCTACAATGAGCAGTTCTTC; D gene: NA; CDR3 length: 15; V gene: TRBV7-7; J gene: TRBJ2-1; clone size: NA
CDR3 protein: CASSFPTGLDQETQYF; CDR3 DNA: TGTGCCAGCAGCTTTCCGACAGGACTGGACCAAGAGACCCAGTACTTC; D gene: NA; CDR3 length: 16; V gene: TRBV5-4; J gene: TRBJ2-5; clone size: few
CDR3 protein: CSVKDSGRTFYEQYF; CDR3 DNA: TGCAGTGTCAAAGATAGCGGGAGAACTTTCTACGAGCAGTACTTC; D gene: TRBD2; CDR3 length: 15; V gene: TRBV20-1; J gene: TRBJ2-7; clone size: few
CDR3 protein: CASSLTGTDIFRYEQYF; CDR3 DNA: TGTGCCAGCAGCTTAACGGGGACCGACATATTCCGATACGAGCAGTACTTC; D gene: NA; CDR3 length: 17; V gene: TRBV7-3; J gene: TRBJ2-7; clone size: once
CDR3 protein: CAWRSAWRAAVFQETQYF; CDR3 DNA: TGTGCCTGGAGGTCCGCGTGGAGGGCGGCTGTCTTCCAAGAGACCCAGTACTTC; D gene: NA; CDR3 length: 18; V gene: TRBV30; J gene: TRBJ2-5; clone size: NA
CDR3 protein: CATSDSGTAVSYNEQFF; CDR3 DNA: TGTGCCACCAGTGATTCCGGGACAGCCGTCTCCTACAATGAGCAGTTCTTC; D gene: TRBD1; CDR3 length: 17; V gene: TRBV24-1; J gene: TRBJ2-1; clone size: few
CDR3 protein: CSARDGDTGELFF; CDR3 DNA: TGCAGTGCTAGAGATGGGGACACCGGGGAGCTGTTTTTT; D gene: NA; CDR3 length: 13; V gene: TRBV20-1; J gene: TRBJ2-2; clone size: few
CDR3 protein: CSATDRGQDTQYF; CDR3 DNA: TGCAGTGCTACGGACAGGGGACAAGATACGCAGTATTTT; D gene: TRBD1; CDR3 length: 13; V gene: TRBV20-1; J gene: TRBJ2-3; clone size: NA
CDR3 protein: CASRRQGASEQETQYF; CDR3 DNA: TGTGCCAGCAGGAGACAGGGAGCTAGCGAGCAAGAGACCCAGTACTTC; D gene: NA; CDR3 length: 16; V gene: TRBV5-6; J gene: TRBJ2-5; clone size: NA
CDR3 protein: CASSSYGGDIYNEQFF; CDR3 DNA: TGTGCCAGCAGCTCGTATGGGGGGGACATTTACAATGAGCAGTTCTTC; D gene: NA; CDR3 length: 16; V gene: TRBV7-2; J gene: TRBJ2-1; clone size: few
CDR3 protein: CASSLVGALRDEQFF; CDR3 DNA: TGTGCCAGCAGCTTAGTGGGGGCGCTAAGGGATGAGCAGTTCTTC; D gene: NA; CDR3 length: 15; V gene: TRBV7-6; J gene: TRBJ2-1; clone size: NA
CDR3 protein: CASSLVVRMDEQYF; CDR3 DNA: TGCGCCAGCAGCTTGGTGGTGCGAATGGACGAGCAGTACTTC; D gene: NA; CDR3 length: 14; V gene: TRBV5-1; J gene: TRBJ2-7; clone size: NA
CDR3 protein: CASSTKRTLYQETQYF; CDR3 DNA: TGTGCCAGCAGTACTAAGCGGACGTTGTACCAAGAGACCCAGTACTTC; D gene: NA; CDR3 length: 16; V gene: TRBV7-8; J gene: TRBJ2-5; clone size: few
CDR3 protein: CASTRPGTSGSKGQYF; CDR3 DNA: TGTGCCAGCACTCGACCCGGGACTAGCGGGAGCAAGGGGCAGTACTTC; D gene: TRBD2; CDR3 length: 16; V gene: TRBV6-1; J gene: TRBJ2-7; clone size: NA
CDR3 protein: CAWMAEPYEQYF; CDR3 DNA: TGTGCCTGGATGGCCGAACCCTACGAGCAGTACTTC; D gene: NA; CDR3 length: 12; V gene: TRBV30; J gene: TRBJ2-7; clone size: NA
CDR3 protein: CASSVGGDHYGYTF; CDR3 DNA: TGTGCCAGCAGCGTTGGGGGGGACCACTATGGCTACACCTTC; D gene: NA; CDR3 length: 14; V gene: TRBV5-4; J gene: TRBJ1-2; clone size: few
CDR3 protein: CASSLAEGLYEQYF; CDR3 DNA: TGTGCCAGCAGTCTAGCCGAAGGACTATACGAGCAGTACTTC; D gene: NA; CDR3 length: 14; V gene: TRBV12-3/TRBV12-4; J gene: TRBJ2-7; clone size: NA
CDR3 protein: CASSVPSGTPYNEQFF; CDR3 DNA: TGCGCCAGCAGCGTCCCTAGCGGTACACCCTACAATGAGCAGTTCTTC; D gene: TRBD2; CDR3 length: 16; V gene: TRBV5-1; J gene: TRBJ2-1; clone size: NA
CDR3 protein: CATSDSAMAQYF; CDR3 DNA: TGTGCCACCAGTGATAGCGCTATGGCCCAGTACTTC; D gene: NA; CDR3 length: 12; V gene: TRBV24-1; J gene: TRBJ2-5; clone size: NA
CDR3 protein: CASSQVTGAFEQFF; CDR3 DNA: TGTGCCAGCAGCCAAGTGACTGGGGCGTTCGAGCAGTTCTTC; D gene: NA; CDR3 length: 14; V gene: TRBV3-1; J gene: TRBJ2-1; clone size: few
CDR3 protein: CSAREAQWRGRTEAFF; CDR3 DNA: TGCAGTGCTAGAGAAGCCCAATGGAGGGGACGGACTGAAGCTTTCTTT; D gene: NA; CDR3 length: 16; V gene: TRBV20-1; J gene: TRBJ1-1; clone size: few
CDR3 protein: CATSSLAGRQETQYF; CDR3 DNA: TGTGCCACCAGCAGTCTAGCGGGTAGACAAGAGACCCAGTACTTC; D gene: TRBD2; CDR3 length: 15; V gene: TRBV15; J gene: TRBJ2-5; clone size: NA
CDR3 protein: CSARVAGAGTGELFF; CDR3 DNA: TGCAGTGCTAGAGTAGCGGGAGCGGGAACCGGGGAGCTGTTTTTT; D gene: TRBD2; CDR3 length: 15; V gene: TRBV20-1; J gene: TRBJ2-2; clone size: NA
CDR3 protein: CASSLGGSQVGNEQFF; CDR3 DNA: TGTGCCAGCAGCTTAGGAGGTAGTCAGGTCGGGAATGAGCAGTTCTTC; D gene: NA; CDR3 length: 16; V gene: TRBV7-2; J gene: TRBJ2-1; clone size: NA
CDR3 protein: CASSTDRVGYTF; CDR3 DNA: TGTGCCAGCAGCACTGACAGGGTCGGCTACACCTTC; D gene: TRBD1; CDR3 length: 12; V gene: TRBV7-2; J gene: TRBJ1-2; clone size: few
CDR3 protein: CASSTDGYEQYF; CDR3 DNA: TGTGCCAGCAGTACGGACGGCTACGAGCAGTACTTC; D gene: NA; CDR3 length: 12; V gene: TRBV6-6; J gene: TRBJ2-7; clone size: NA
CDR3 protein: CASSPGGTSGSYEQFF; CDR3 DNA: TGTGCCAGCAGCCCGGGGGGTACTAGCGGGAGTTATGAGCAGTTCTTC; D gene: TRBD2; CDR3 length: 16; V gene: TRBV5-4; J gene: TRBJ2-1; clone size: NA
CDR3 protein: CASSFGQGGGEQFF; CDR3 DNA: TGTGCCAGCAGCTTTGGACAGGGGGGCGGTGAGCAGTTCTTC; D gene: TRBD1; CDR3 length: 14; V gene: TRBV5-6; J gene: TRBJ2-1; clone size: few
CDR3 protein: CASRTGVANTEAFF; CDR3 DNA: TGTGCCAGCAGAACAGGGGTGGCGAACACTGAAGCTTTCTTT; D gene: TRBD1; CDR3 length: 14; V gene: TRBV7-9; J gene: TRBJ1-1; clone size: NA
CDR3 protein: CASSQDFGRGRGEQYF; CDR3 DNA: TGTGCCAGCAGCCAAGATTTTGGCAGGGGGCGCGGCGAGCAGTACTTC; D gene: TRBD1; CDR3 length: 16; V gene: TRBV4-2; J gene: TRBJ2-7; clone size: NA
CDR3 protein: CASSIGSGNTGELFF; CDR3 DNA: TGTGCCAGCAGCATCGGTAGCGGGAACACCGGGGAGCTGTTTTTT; D gene: NA; CDR3 length: 15; V gene: TRBV3-1; J gene: TRBJ2-2; clone size: NA
CDR3 protein: CASSINWGEQFF; CDR3 DNA: TGTGCCAGTAGTATCAACTGGGGTGAGCAGTTCTTC; D gene: NA; CDR3 length: 12; V gene: TRBV19; J gene: TRBJ2-1; clone size: few